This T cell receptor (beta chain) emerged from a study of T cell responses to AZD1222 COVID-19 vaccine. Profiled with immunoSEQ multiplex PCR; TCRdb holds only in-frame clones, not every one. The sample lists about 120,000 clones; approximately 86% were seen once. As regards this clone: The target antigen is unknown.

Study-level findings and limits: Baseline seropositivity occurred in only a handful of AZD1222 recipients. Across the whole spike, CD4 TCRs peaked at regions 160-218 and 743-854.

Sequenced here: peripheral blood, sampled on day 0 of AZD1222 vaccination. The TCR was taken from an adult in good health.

The CDR3 bases are TGCGCCAGCAGCTCGGACAGGGGGCGAACTGAAGCTTTCTTT. Amino acid sequence: CASSSDRGRTEAFF. V and J are TRBV5-1 and TRBJ1-1; 11 bases are shared with TRBD1. Germline lookup yields CDR1 SGHRS and CDR2 YFSETQ. This CDR3 spans 14 amino acids. V gave up 3 bases and J gave up 5 bases; unmatched junction bases: 3.